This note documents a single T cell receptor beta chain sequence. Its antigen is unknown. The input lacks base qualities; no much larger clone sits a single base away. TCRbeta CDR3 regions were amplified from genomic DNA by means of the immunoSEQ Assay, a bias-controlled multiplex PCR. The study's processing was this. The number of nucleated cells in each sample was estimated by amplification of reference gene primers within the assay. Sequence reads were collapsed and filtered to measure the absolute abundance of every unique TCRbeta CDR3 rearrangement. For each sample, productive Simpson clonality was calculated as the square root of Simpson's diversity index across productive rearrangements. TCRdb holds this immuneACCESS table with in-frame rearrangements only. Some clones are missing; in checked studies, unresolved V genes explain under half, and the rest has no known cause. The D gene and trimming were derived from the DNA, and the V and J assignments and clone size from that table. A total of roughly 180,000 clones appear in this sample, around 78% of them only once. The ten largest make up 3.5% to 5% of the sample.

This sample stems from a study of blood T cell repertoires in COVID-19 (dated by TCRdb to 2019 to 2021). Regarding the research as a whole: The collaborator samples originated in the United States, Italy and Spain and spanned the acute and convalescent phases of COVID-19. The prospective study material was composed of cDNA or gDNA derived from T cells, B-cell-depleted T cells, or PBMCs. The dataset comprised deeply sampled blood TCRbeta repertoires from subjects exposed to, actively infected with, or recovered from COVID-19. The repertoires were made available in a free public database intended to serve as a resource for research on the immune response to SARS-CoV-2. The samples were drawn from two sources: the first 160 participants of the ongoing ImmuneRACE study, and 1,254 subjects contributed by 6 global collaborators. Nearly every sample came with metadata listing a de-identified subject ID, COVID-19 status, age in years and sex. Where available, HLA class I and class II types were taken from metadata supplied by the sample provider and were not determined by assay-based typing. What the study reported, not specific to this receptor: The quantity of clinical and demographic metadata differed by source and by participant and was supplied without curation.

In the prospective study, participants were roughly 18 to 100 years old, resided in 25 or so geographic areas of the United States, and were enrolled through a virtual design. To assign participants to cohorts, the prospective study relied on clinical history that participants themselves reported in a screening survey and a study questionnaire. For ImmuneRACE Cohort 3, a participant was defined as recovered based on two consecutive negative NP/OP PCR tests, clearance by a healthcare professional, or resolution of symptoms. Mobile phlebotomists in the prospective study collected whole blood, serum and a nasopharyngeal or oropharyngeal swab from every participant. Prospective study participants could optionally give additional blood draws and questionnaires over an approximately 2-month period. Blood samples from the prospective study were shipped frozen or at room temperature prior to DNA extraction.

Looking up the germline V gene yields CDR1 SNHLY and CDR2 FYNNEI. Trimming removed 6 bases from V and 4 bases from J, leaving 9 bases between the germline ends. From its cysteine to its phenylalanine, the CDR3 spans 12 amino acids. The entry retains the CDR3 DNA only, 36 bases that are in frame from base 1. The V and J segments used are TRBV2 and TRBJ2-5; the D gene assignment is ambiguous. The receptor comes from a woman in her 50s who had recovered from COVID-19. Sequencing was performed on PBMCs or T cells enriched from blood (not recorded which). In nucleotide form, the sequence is TGTGCCAGCAGGATTAAAGCAGAGACCCAGTACTTC. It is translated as CASRIKAETQYF.